The rows below give T cell receptor beta chains drawn from one sample of a study of OX40 agonist ivuxolimab in advanced cancers. Clones were sequenced by immunoSEQ multiplex PCR, and TCRdb holds only the in-frame ones, with some missing. The sample holds tens of thousands of clones, approximately 88% seen once. The sample was CD4+ or CD8+ T cells sorted from blood, taken in a trial of the OX40 agonist ivuxolimab. The receptors derive from an adult with an advanced solid tumor such as melanoma, head and neck, liver or kidney cancer. Each CDR3 is given with its conserved first and last residue. D genes are given only for firm matches. Size values are once, few and many counts, or a class for expanded clones, and some rows have none.

j_call: TRBJ2-3; d_call: TRBD2; v_call: TRBV5-1; clone_size: -; cdr3_nt: TGCGCCAGCAGCTCGGGGACTAGCCCCCTAGATACGCAGTATTTT; cdr3_aa: CASSSGTSPLDTQYF
j_call: TRBJ1-5; d_call: -; v_call: TRBV6-5; clone_size: -; cdr3_nt: TGTGCCAGCAGGTCCGGGGCCAGGGATCAGCCCCAGCATTTT; cdr3_aa: CASRSGARDQPQHF
j_call: TRBJ1-4; d_call: -; v_call: TRBV2; clone_size: -; cdr3_nt: TGTGCCAGCAGGGGGATAAGGGCAACTAATGAAAAACTGTTTTTT; cdr3_aa: CASRGIRATNEKLFF
j_call: TRBJ2-3; d_call: -; v_call: TRBV28; clone_size: -; cdr3_nt: TGTGCCAGCACCGGAGGGGGGGGGCCTCCAGATACGCAGTATTTT; cdr3_aa: CASTGGGGPPDTQYF
j_call: TRBJ2-7; d_call: -; v_call: TRBV6-6; clone_size: -; cdr3_nt: TGTGCCAGCGGGGGTAGCGGAGACTCCTACGAGCAGTACTTC; cdr3_aa: CASGGSGDSYEQYF
j_call: TRBJ1-2; d_call: -; v_call: TRBV11-2; clone_size: -; cdr3_nt: TGTGCCAGCAGCACAACGGACCACAACTATGGCTACACCTTC; cdr3_aa: CASSTTDHNYGYTF
j_call: TRBJ2-7; d_call: -; v_call: TRBV7-2; clone_size: -; cdr3_nt: TGTGCCAGCAGCTTTTGGACAGTCTCCTACGAGCAGTACTTC; cdr3_aa: CASSFWTVSYEQYF
j_call: TRBJ2-1; d_call: -; v_call: TRBV4-2; clone_size: once; cdr3_nt: TGTGCCAGCAGCCAAGTCACGCTAGTCGATGAGCAGTTCTTC; cdr3_aa: CASSQVTLVDEQFF
j_call: TRBJ2-3; d_call: TRBD2; v_call: TRBV4-1; clone_size: -; cdr3_nt: TGCGCCAGCAGCCAAGAATGGGGGGCTAGCGGGGTAACAGATACGCAGTATTTT; cdr3_aa: CASSQEWGASGVTDTQYF
j_call: TRBJ2-1; d_call: TRBD2; v_call: TRBV7-7; clone_size: -; cdr3_nt: TGTGCCAGCAGCTTAGGGGCGGCGGGAGGTTCGGATGAGCAGTTCTTC; cdr3_aa: CASSLGAAGGSDEQFF
j_call: TRBJ1-5; d_call: TRBD1; v_call: TRBV7-8; clone_size: few; cdr3_nt: TGTGCCAGCAGCGGGACAGGATATAGCAATCAGCCCCAGCATTTT; cdr3_aa: CASSGTGYSNQPQHF
j_call: TRBJ2-5; d_call: TRBD2; v_call: TRBV9; clone_size: once; cdr3_nt: TGTGCCAGCAATCTACGAGGGACTAGCGGGGCCCAAGAGACCCAGTACTTC; cdr3_aa: CASNLRGTSGAQETQYF
j_call: TRBJ2-7; d_call: TRBD2; v_call: TRBV6-5; clone_size: once; cdr3_nt: TGTGCCAGCCAGGGCGCCTGGACTAGCATTGGCGAGCAGTACTTC; cdr3_aa: CASQGAWTSIGEQYF
j_call: TRBJ2-2; d_call: -; v_call: TRBV4-2; clone_size: -; cdr3_nt: TGTGCCAGCAGCCAGAATAGGGGTCCCGGGGAGCTGTTTTTT; cdr3_aa: CASSQNRGPGELFF
j_call: TRBJ1-5; d_call: -; v_call: TRBV28; clone_size: -; cdr3_nt: TGTGCCAGCAGTTCCTTCCGCCGGGGGGCGAGTCAGCCCCAGCATTTT; cdr3_aa: CASSSFRRGASQPQHF